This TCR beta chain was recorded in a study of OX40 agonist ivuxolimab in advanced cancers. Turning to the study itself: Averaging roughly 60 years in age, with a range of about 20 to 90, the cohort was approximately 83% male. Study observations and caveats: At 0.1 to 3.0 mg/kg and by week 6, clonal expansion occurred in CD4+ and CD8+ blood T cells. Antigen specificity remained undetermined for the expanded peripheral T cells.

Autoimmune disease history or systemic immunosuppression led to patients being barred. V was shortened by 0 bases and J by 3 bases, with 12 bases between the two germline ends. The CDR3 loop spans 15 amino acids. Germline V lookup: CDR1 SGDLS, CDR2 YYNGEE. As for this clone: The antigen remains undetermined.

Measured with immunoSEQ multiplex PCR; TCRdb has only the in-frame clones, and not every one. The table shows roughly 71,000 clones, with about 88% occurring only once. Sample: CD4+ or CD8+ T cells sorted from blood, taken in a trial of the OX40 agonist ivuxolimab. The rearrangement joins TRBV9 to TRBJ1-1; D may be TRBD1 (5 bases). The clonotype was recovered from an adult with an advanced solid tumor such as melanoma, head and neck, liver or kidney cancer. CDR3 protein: CASSVGPGRDTEAFF. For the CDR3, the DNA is TGTGCCAGCAGCGTAGGCCCAGGGAGGGACACTGAAGCTTTCTTT.